This TCR beta chain was captured by sequencing in a study of blood T cell repertoires in COVID-19. Per germline, CDR1 MNHNY and CDR2 SVGAGI (reference sequence). V was pared by 6 bases and J by 6 bases, with 12 bases between. The CDR3 runs 14 residues. In the original analysis: Scientists estimated how many nucleated cells there were by amplifying reference gene primers. This table comes from immunoSEQ multiplex PCR, and its TCRdb copy is limited to in-frame clones, with some not included. V, J and clone size reflect that table, while D and trimming were determined from the DNA. This sample has 110,000 or so clones, with around 83% found just once.

The V call is TRBV6-6, the J call TRBJ1-6; D gene uncertain. Sequenced: peripheral blood. This TCR derives from a man in his forties with acute or convalescent COVID-19. In nucleotides, the CDR3 is TGTGCCAGCAGGGAGGTAAACAGTAATTCACCCCTCCACTTT. This translates into CASREVNSNSPLHF.